This TCR beta chain was recorded in a study of blood T cell repertoires in COVID-19. The overall study: COVID-19 samples collected from the United States, Italy and Spain covered acute and convalescent phases. PBMCs, B-cell-depleted T cells, or T cells provided the cDNA or gDNA that made up the material.

V lost 6 bases, J lost 0 bases, and 3 bases stayed unmatched. The CDR3 length is 14 residues. Germline loops: CDR1 LNHDA, CDR2 SQIVND (reference sequence). As handled by the study authors: Reference gene primer amplification yielded estimated nucleated cell counts. Profiling relied on immunoSEQ multiplex PCR, and the TCRdb table lists in-frame clones only, not all of them. V, J and clone size were drawn from that table, and D and trimming were deduced from the DNA. Of 200,000 or so clones in the sample, 80% to 90% are singletons; the top ten hold approximately 11%. The chain combines TRBV19 with TRBJ2-3, with 7 nucleotides matching TRBD1. The sequence was obtained from a human donor with active or convalescent COVID-19. The donor label of this sample is uncertain. The sequenced sample was peripheral blood. CDR3: CASSDRASTDTQYF. As DNA, the CDR3 is TGTGCCAGTAGCGACAGGGCAAGCACAGATACGCAGTATTTT. The entire variable domain, with the rest obtained from reference TRBV19 and TRBJ2-3, is as follows: DGGITQSPKYLFRKEGQNVTLSCEQNLNHDAMYWYRQDPGQGLRLIYYSQIVNDFQKGDIAEGYSVSREKKESFPLTVTSAQKNPTAFYLCASSDRASTDTQYFGPGTRLTVL.